This is a list of T cell receptor beta chains from one sample in a study of blood T cell repertoires in COVID-19. Only in-frame clones appear in the TCRdb table, and some are missing; sequencing was by immunoSEQ multiplex PCR. The sample consists of fewer than 500,000 clones, roughly nine tenths of them appearing once. The sequenced material came from PBMCs or T cells enriched from blood (not recorded which). The receptors originated from a man in his thirties or forties who had recovered from COVID-19. Both conserved end residues are part of each CDR3. A D gene is named only where the DNA matches it firmly. Expanded clones are given a class, and other clones once, few, many or no size at all.

clone_size cdr3_length d_call j_call v_call cdr3_aa cdr3_nt
NA 16 NA TRBJ1-3 TRBV5-1 CASSQGTGTTGNTIYF TGCGCCAGCAGTCAGGGAACCGGGACAACCGGAAACACCATATATTTT
NA 14 NA TRBJ1-5 TRBV19 CASSNPLQNQPQHF TGTGCCAGTAGTAACCCCTTACAAAATCAGCCCCAGCATTTT
few 13 NA TRBJ1-1 TRBV12-3/TRBV12-4 CASSLNSNTEAFF TGTGCCAGCAGTCTTAACAGCAACACTGAAGCTTTCTTT
NA 14 NA TRBJ2-2 TRBV6-5 CASRQGLNTGELFF TGTGCCAGCAGACAGGGTCTGAACACCGGGGAGCTGTTTTTT
NA 16 TRBD1 TRBJ2-7 TRBV19 CASSLSGQGSSYEQYF TGTGCCAGTAGTCTTTCCGGACAGGGAAGCTCCTACGAGCAGTACTTC
NA 15 NA TRBJ1-3 TRBV30 CARGGSSSSGNTIYF TGTGCCCGTGGGGGCTCCTCTTCCTCTGGAAACACCATATATTTT
NA 15 TRBD2 TRBJ2-7 TRBV7-2 CASSLAGGPQYEQYF TGTGCCAGCAGCTTAGCGGGAGGGCCCCAGTACGAGCAGTACTTC
NA 16 NA TRBJ2-3 TRBV24-1 CATSKAGAGFRDTQYF TGTGCCACCAGCAAAGCTGGGGCAGGCTTTAGAGATACGCAGTATTTT
NA 14 TRBD1 TRBJ1-4 TRBV5-4 CASSFDRVNEKLFF TGTGCCAGCAGCTTCGACAGGGTTAATGAAAAACTGTTTTTT
NA 16 NA TRBJ2-2 TRBV5-4 CASSLGGTVNTGELFF TGTGCCAGCAGCCTGGGGGGGACAGTGAACACCGGGGAGCTGTTTTTT
once 12 NA TRBJ1-5 TRBV30 CAWSVPGKPQHF TGTGCCTGGAGTGTACCGGGTAAGCCCCAGCATTTT
few 13 NA TRBJ2-3 TRBV19 CASDPGRGNTQYF TGTGCCAGTGACCCGGGTAGGGGAAATACGCAGTATTTT
NA 14 TRBD1 TRBJ2-7 TRBV10-3 CAISESTGSYEQYF TGTGCCATCAGTGAGTCGACAGGGAGCTACGAGCAGTACTTC
NA 15 TRBD2 TRBJ2-1 TRBV27 CASSSTLGLAGAQFF TGTGCCAGCAGTTCCACCCTGGGACTAGCGGGAGCGCAGTTCTTC
NA 15 TRBD1 TRBJ1-2 TRBV5-4 CASRTPGQGSAGYTF TGTGCCAGCAGAACTCCGGGACAGGGTTCGGCGGGCTACACCTTC
few 13 NA TRBJ2-5 TRBV6-5 CASSPSAGETQYF TGTGCCAGCAGCCCCTCAGCCGGGGAGACCCAGTACTTC
once 15 NA TRBJ1-1 TRBV14 CASSFLHSGGSEAFF TGTGCCAGCAGCTTCCTTCACTCGGGGGGCTCTGAAGCTTTCTTT
NA 12 NA TRBJ1-3 TRBV28 CASTGSGNTIYF TGTGCCAGCACAGGTAGTGGAAACACCATATATTTT
NA 13 NA TRBJ1-2 TRBV27 CASSFAGNYGYTF TGTGCCAGCAGTTTTGCAGGGAACTATGGCTACACCTTC
NA 14 NA TRBJ2-7 TRBV30 CACTPRQFRYEQYF TGTGCCTGCACACCCCGACAGTTCCGCTACGAGCAGTACTTC